This T cell receptor (beta chain) was identified in a study of blood T cells in healthy people across ages. Findings and limits, study-wide: Considered underestimates were the diversity estimates obtained from one million T cells.

Per-sample yields of isolated PBMCs were at least 6 million. As for this clonotype: Its antigen remains unidentified.

The CDR3 extends over 14 amino acids. Trimming removed 6 bases from V and 0 bases from J, with 9 bases in between. Germline assignment: CDR1 DFQATT and CDR2 SNEGSKA (reference sequence). Alongside a J-beta primer mix, a sample-barcoded 5' primer served in a second PCR lasting roughly 6 to 11 cycles. The template-switch adaptor, which had 12 random nucleotides, put a tag on each cDNA molecule. TCRdb itself ran the 5' RACE reads through MiXCR, one entry per CDR3 protein. Of about 640,000 distinct CDR3 sequences listed, approximately 50% are singletons. Sequencing was performed on blood. The chain joins TRBV20-1 to TRBJ1-6; maybe TRBD1 (5 bases). The receptor comes from a man in his 60s in good health. The chain's CDR3 is CSAPGSSYNSPLHF. The CDR3 nucleotides are TGCAGTGCCCCAGGGAGCTCCTATAATTCACCCCTCCACTTT.